The TCR beta chain described here comes from a study of cytomegalovirus exposure and HLA in healthy donors. The CDR3 covers 15 residues. V lost 3 bases and J lost 1; bases outside the gene matches: 3. The germline CDR1 and CDR2 sequences are MNHEY and SVGAGI. The PCR had 60 Vbeta and 13 Jbeta primers. The data were produced by immunoSEQ multiplex PCR, yet TCRdb's version contains in-frame clones alone and is incomplete. This sample has some 200,000 clones, with over 65% found just once. With respect to this clone: The target antigen is unknown.

Study observations and caveats: A later analysis found TCR association rates differed by HLA locus, highest for DRB1 and lowest for HLA-C. It emerged from a later analysis that several of the most significant clusters appeared to be linked to common viral pathogens. Donors belonging to an Asian-associated ancestry cluster reportedly showed fewer N-insertions in productive TCRs than the approximately 640-donor mean, according to what a later analysis found. A later analysis, which compared TCR beta chains of equal frequency, found the HLA-associated ones more clonally expanded.

The sequenced sample was PBMCs. The TCR sequence derives from a boy between 2 and 10 years old in good health and CMV-seronegative. The chain joins TRBV6-5 to TRBJ1-1, with 9 bases matching TRBD1. CDR3 protein: CASSYGTGKNTEAFF. CDR3 DNA: TGTGCCAGCAGTTATGGGACAGGGAAGAACACTGAAGCTTTCTTT.